Presented here are 25 T cell receptor beta chains from one specimen sequenced in a study of cytomegalovirus exposure and HLA in healthy donors. Researchers ran the PCR with 60 Vbeta and 13 Jbeta primers. Here immunoSEQ multiplex PCR was the method, and the copy in TCRdb shows in-frame clones only, minus some. The sample has about 190,000 clones; roughly 81% are singletons. Material for sequencing was PBMCs. These receptors were obtained from a woman aged 30 to 39 in good health and CMV-seropositive.

To note about this clone: One junction end disagrees with the germline gene, perhaps due to a read error. V usage is TRBV7-9 and J usage is TRBJ2-7; TRBD2 matches 7 bases. From germline, CDR1 is SEHNR and CDR2 FQNEAQ (reference sequence). There are 16 residues in the CDR3. The CDR3 sequence is CSSSRGREGRSYEQYF. As DNA, the CDR3 is TGTTCCAGCAGCCGAGGGAGGGAGGGTCGAAGTTACGAGCAGTACTTC.

V usage is TRBV5-1 and J usage is TRBJ2-1; 7 nucleotides match TRBD2. Germline V gives CDR1 SGHRS, CDR2 YFSETQ. The J segment lost 9 bases and the V segment lost 4 bases, leaving 16 bases of the junction unmatched. The CDR3 is made up of 16 amino acids. CDR3 DNA sequence: TGCGCCAGCAGCCGGGGATCCGGGACTATCGAGGGTGAGCAGTTCTTC. It is translated as CASSRGSGTIEGEQFF.

This sequence joins TRBV13 and TRBJ2-5, with a weak D call TRBD1 (6 bases). V dropped 5 bases and J dropped 4 bases, with 20 bases sitting between them. This CDR3 region has 16 residues. CDR1 is PRHDT and CDR2 is FYEKMQ in the germline V gene (reference sequence). The CDR3 nucleotides are TGTGCCAGCAGCCCTCCCAGGCAGGGGATCGGAGAGACCCAGTACTTC. Amino acids: CASSPPRQGIGETQYF.

This clone was recorded a few times. The V call is TRBV18, the J call TRBJ2-7, with 8 bases identical to TRBD2. There are 15 residues in the CDR3. After removal of 1 base from V and 5 bases from J, the junction contained 7 bases not matched to a gene. CDR1 and CDR2 from the germline V gene are KGHSH and LQKENI. The CDR3 reads CASSPHPGLGNEQYF. The DNA for the CDR3 is TGTGCCAGCTCACCACATCCGGGACTAGGGAACGAGCAGTACTTC.

CDR3 in amino acids: CASSLGGLHEQYF. CDR3 DNA: TGTGCCAGCAGTTTGGGAGGGCTCCACGAGCAGTACTTC. The chain carries TRBV28 and TRBJ2-7; 7 nucleotides agree with TRBD2. Germline loops: CDR1 MDHEN, CDR2 SYDVKM. The CDR3 runs 13 residues. V dropped 3 bases and J dropped 5; count of bases not matched to a gene: 4. Complete variable domain (other parts from reference TRBV28 and TRBJ2-7): DVKVTQSSRYLVKRTGEKVFLECVQDMDHENMFWYRQDPGLGLRLIYFSYDVKMKEKGDIPEGYSVSREKKERFSLILESASTNQTSMYLCASSLGGLHEQYFGPGTRLTVT.

The V call is TRBV6-5, the J call TRBJ2-6; maybe TRBD2 (6 bases). The CDR3 length is 16 residues. Germline loops: CDR1 MNHEY, CDR2 SVGAGI. V was shortened by 4 bases and J by 4 bases, with 14 bases between the two germline ends. The CDR3 DNA sequence: TGTGCCAGCAGTTCCCTGACTGCGGGGGGGGCCAACGTCCTGACTTTC. Its translation: CASSSLTAGGANVLTF.

J is TRBJ2-1 and V is TRBV9, with 7 bases aligning to TRBD2. The V and J ends lost 0 bases and 4 bases, in that order; junction bases with no gene match: 7. The germline CDR1 and CDR2 sequences are SGDLS and YYNGEE. The CDR3 has 16 amino acids. CDR3 coding DNA: TGTGCCAGCAGCGTAGGACTAGCCCCGGTTTACAATGAGCAGTTCTTC. It specifies CASSVGLAPVYNEQFF. Full variable domain (rest looked up from reference TRBV9 and TRBJ2-1): DSGVTQTPKHLITATGQRVTLRCSPRSGDLSVYWYQQSLDQGLQFLIQYYNGEERAKGNILERFSAQQFPDLHSELNLSSLELGDSALYFCASSVGLAPVYNEQFFGPGTRLTVL.

The J gene is TRBJ1-2, the V gene TRBV7-8; unclear D gene. Germline V gene lookup returns CDR1 SGHVS and CDR2 FQNEAQ. Trimming left V 2 bases short and J 2 bases short, with 15 bases between. CDR3 length: 16 amino acids. The CDR3 sequence: CASSLRGSFSNYGYTF. The CDR3 nucleotides read TGTGCCAGCAGCTTACGAGGGAGTTTCTCCAACTATGGCTACACCTTC.

This clone has just one count. The gene calls are TRBV4-2 and TRBJ2-2; D perhaps matches TRBD2 (5 bases). The CDR3 consists of 13 residues. Deletions cut 4 bases from V and 5 bases from J, with 8 bases between. Germline CDR1 reads LGHNA; CDR2 reads YNFKEQ. The CDR3 DNA reads as TGTGCCAGCAGCCCCGGAGGTACCGGGGAGCTGTTTTTT. Translation: CASSPGGTGELFF.

This clone was found a few times. The chain employs TRBV27 and TRBJ1-5; D is unclear. The CDR3 contains 12 residues. Trimming removed 3 bases at V and 3 bases at J, with 3 bases between. Germline V gene data show CDR1 as MNHEY and CDR2 as SMNVEV (reference sequence). CDR3 protein: CASSFNNQPQHF. In DNA form, the CDR3 reads TGTGCCAGCAGTTTTAACAATCAGCCCCAGCATTTT.

The chain is built from TRBV5-1 and TRBJ1-2; tentative D call: TRBD1 (6 bases). The V and J ends lost 7 bases and 4 bases respectively, with 14 bases between them. Germline CDR1 SGHRS, CDR2 YFSETQ. This CDR3 has 13 residues. For the CDR3, the DNA is TGCGCCAGCTCCCAGGGGTACGGCTATGGCTACACCTTC. Protein: CASSQGYGYGYTF.

This clone was detected a few times. The rearrangement uses TRBV29-1 and TRBJ2-3, with 7 bases lining up with TRBD1. The ends lost 6 bases at V and 0 bases at J; junction bases unmatched: 6. CDR3 length: 14 residues. CDR1 is SQVTM, CDR2 ANQGSEA, per germline. The CDR3 spells CSVKQGLSTDTQYF. CDR3 nucleotides: TGCAGCGTAAAACAGGGGTTAAGCACAGATACGCAGTATTTT.

The chain recombines TRBV15 with TRBJ2-7, with TRBD2 matching over 10 bases. CDR3 size: 16 residues. J was trimmed by 1 base and V by 4 bases; bases with no gene match: 7. The germline gives CDR1 LNHNV, CDR2 YYDKDF (reference sequence). The CDR3 loop reads CATSIYPSGGSYEQYF. CDR3 coding DNA: TGTGCCACCAGCATCTACCCTAGCGGGGGTTCCTACGAGCAGTACTTC.

V and J are TRBV6-5 and TRBJ1-5, with D unclear. V was clipped by 0 bases and J by 6 bases, with 9 bases between them. Germline V CDR1 and CDR2: MNHEY, SVGAGI. The length of the CDR3 is 14 residues. CDR3 loop: CASSYSGVGQPQHF. Written as DNA, the CDR3 is TGTGCCAGCAGTTACTCGGGAGTAGGTCAGCCCCAGCATTTT.

This clone has a handful of counts. The V gene is TRBV5-4, the J gene TRBJ1-1; D is unclear. CDR1 and CDR2 (germline): SGHNT, YYREEE (reference sequence). The V end lost 3 bases, the J end lost 11 bases, and 17 bases lay between the germline ends. This CDR3 region has 13 residues. The CDR3 spells CASSSQDADGAFF. In DNA form, the CDR3 reads TGTGCCAGCAGCTCCCAAGACGCCGACGGGGCTTTCTTT.

V is TRBV28 and J is TRBJ1-4; D ambiguous. The CDR3 sequence is 18 residues long. The V end was cut by 5 bases, the J end by 8 bases, with 27 bases between. Germline CDR1 reads MDHEN; CDR2 reads SYDVKM. The CDR3 DNA is TGTGCCAGCAGTCCCACCACTCGGACGAGGGCCTTTGGCGAAAAACTGTTTTTT. It translates to CASSPTTRTRAFGEKLFF.

CDR3 loop: CASSSGQGIYGEQYF. CDR3 sequence (DNA): TGTGCCAGCAGTTCGGGACAGGGGATATATGGCGAGCAGTACTTC. The gene calls are TRBV28 and TRBJ2-7; TRBD1 matches 10 bases. Germline CDR1 MDHEN, CDR2 SYDVKM. Germline trimming cut 4 bases from V and 6 bases from J; bases unmatched to any gene: 9. The CDR3 sequence is 15 residues long.

A remark on this clone: At the DNA level, this CDR3 is encoded by other sequences in the same sample as well. The genes are TRBV5-8 and TRBJ2-7, with unresolved D. Trimming removed 0 bases from V and 4 bases from J, with 5 bases in between. CDR3 length equals 12 residues. Germline assignment: CDR1 SGHTS and CDR2 YDEGEE. For the CDR3, the DNA is TGTGCCAGCAGCTTGGACGGTTACGAGCAGTACTTC. It is translated as CASSLDGYEQYF.

This chain connects TRBV7-2 to TRBJ1-2, with D tentatively TRBD1 (5 bases). From germline, CDR1 is SGHTA and CDR2 FQGNSA. Trimming stripped 3 bases from V and 2 bases from J, with 7 bases between. This CDR3 has 13 amino acids. CDR3 residues: CASSFRQNYGYTF. CDR3 in DNA: TGTGCCAGCAGCTTTCGACAGAACTATGGCTACACCTTC.

This chain connects TRBV13 to TRBJ1-1, with TRBD1 matching over 9 bases. CDR1 and CDR2 (germline): PRHDT, FYEKMQ (reference sequence). The CDR3 runs 14 residues. Germline trimming cut 6 bases from V and 5 bases from J; bases unmatched to any gene: 7. The CDR3 DNA reads as TGTGCCAGCAGGAACCGGGACAGGGAGACTGAAGCTTTCTTT. As protein: CASRNRDRETEAFF.

The chain joins TRBV7-2 to TRBJ1-5; 9 bases are a match to TRBD1. With V trimmed by 5 bases and J by 4 bases, 3 bases remained unmatched. The CDR3 covers 14 residues. Germline CDR1 is SGHTA and CDR2 is FQGNSA. CDR3 loop: CASSLGTGNQPQHF. In DNA form, the CDR3 reads TGTGCCAGCAGCCTCGGGACAGGGAATCAGCCCCAGCATTTT.

The chain couples TRBV7-9 to TRBJ2-5, with 12 bases aligning to TRBD1. The end of the DNA fits TRBJ2-7 better, so the J call may be wrong. From germline, CDR1 is SEHNR and CDR2 FQNEAQ (reference sequence). This CDR3 spans 14 amino acids. CDR3 protein: CASSPRDRGLEQYF. The CDR3 bases are TGTGCCAGCAGCCCCCGGGACAGGGGGCTCGAGCAGTACTTC.

The chain joins TRBV28 to TRBJ2-5; 10 bases map to TRBD2. CDR1 MDHEN and CDR2 SYDVKM come from the germline V gene. This CDR3 region has 12 residues. Trimming at V came to 2 bases and at J to 11 bases, leaving 2 bases not matched to a gene. The CDR3 DNA reads TGTGCCAGCAGTTTACTAGCGGGAGAGCAGTACTTC. Translated: CASSLLAGEQYF. The full variable domain, its missing parts supplied by reference TRBV28 and TRBJ2-5, is DVKVTQSSRYLVKRTGEKVFLECVQDMDHENMFWYRQDPGLGLRLIYFSYDVKMKEKGDIPEGYSVSREKKERFSLILESASTNQTSMYLCASSLLAGEQYFGPGTRLLVL.

As concerns this clone: The missing conserved phenylalanine or tryptophan at the end of this CDR3 makes a read error likely. The CDR3 loop is CASSLMGLADPSYEQYL. Here the CDR3 DNA reads TGTGCCAGCAGTTTAATGGGACTAGCGGACCCCTCCTACGAGCAGTACCTC. The chain carries TRBV28 and TRBJ2-7, with 11 bases identical to TRBD2. The germline gives CDR1 MDHEN, CDR2 SYDVKM. The CDR3 totals 17 residues. With 2 bases clipped from V and 0 bases from J, the junction kept 6 bases outside the gene matches.

This chain connects TRBV28 to TRBJ2-7; TRBD1 might be the D (6 bases). Germline values: CDR1 MDHEN, CDR2 SYDVKM. The CDR3 totals 14 residues. V was trimmed by 5 bases and J by 2 bases, leaving 13 bases between them. As DNA, the CDR3 is TGTGCCAGCAGTCTCCGACAGGCCCCCTACGAGCAGTACTTC. The encoded protein is CASSLRQAPYEQYF.